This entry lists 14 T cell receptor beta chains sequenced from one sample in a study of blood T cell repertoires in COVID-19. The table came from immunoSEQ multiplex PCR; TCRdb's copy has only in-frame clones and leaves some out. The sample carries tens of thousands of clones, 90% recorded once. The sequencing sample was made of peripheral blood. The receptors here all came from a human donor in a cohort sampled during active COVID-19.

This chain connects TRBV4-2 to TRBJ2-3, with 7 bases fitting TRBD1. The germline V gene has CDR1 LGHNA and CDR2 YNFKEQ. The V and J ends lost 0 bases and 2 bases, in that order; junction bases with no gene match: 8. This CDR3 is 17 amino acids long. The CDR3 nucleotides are TGTGCCAGCAGCCAAGATGGGGACAGAAGATTCACAGATACGCAGTATTTT. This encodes CASSQDGDRRFTDTQYF.

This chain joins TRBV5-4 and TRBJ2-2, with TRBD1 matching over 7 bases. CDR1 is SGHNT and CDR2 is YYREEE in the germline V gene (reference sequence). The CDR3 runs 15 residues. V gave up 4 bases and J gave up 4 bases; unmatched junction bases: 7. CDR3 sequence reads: CASSPTGDSTGELFF. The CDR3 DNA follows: TGTGCCAGCAGCCCCACTGGGGACAGCACCGGGGAGCTGTTTTTT.

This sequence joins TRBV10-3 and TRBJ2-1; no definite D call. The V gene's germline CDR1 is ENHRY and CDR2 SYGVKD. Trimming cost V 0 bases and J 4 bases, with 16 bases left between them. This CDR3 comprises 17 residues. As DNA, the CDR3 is TGTGCCATCAGTGAGTCGATCCAGGCTACCGCGTACAATGAGCAGTTCTTC. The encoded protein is CAISESIQATAYNEQFF.

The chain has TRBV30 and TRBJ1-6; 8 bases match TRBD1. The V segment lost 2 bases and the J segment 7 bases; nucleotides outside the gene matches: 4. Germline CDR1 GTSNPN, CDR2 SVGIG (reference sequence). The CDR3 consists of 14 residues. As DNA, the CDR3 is TGTGCCTGGAGTCTGGGACAGGAGAATTCACCCCTCCACTTT. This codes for CAWSLGQENSPLHF.

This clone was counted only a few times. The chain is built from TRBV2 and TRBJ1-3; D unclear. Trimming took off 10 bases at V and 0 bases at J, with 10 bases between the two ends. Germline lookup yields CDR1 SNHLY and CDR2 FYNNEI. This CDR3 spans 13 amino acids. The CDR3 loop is CANNDNSGNTIYF. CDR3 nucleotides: TGTGCCAACAACGACAACTCTGGAAACACCATATATTTT.

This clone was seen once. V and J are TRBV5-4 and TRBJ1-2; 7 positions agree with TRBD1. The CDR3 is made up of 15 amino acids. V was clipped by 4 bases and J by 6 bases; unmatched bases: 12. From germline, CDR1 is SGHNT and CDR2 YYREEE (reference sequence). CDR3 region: CASSQPLTGYDGYTF. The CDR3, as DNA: TGTGCCAGCAGCCAACCACTGACAGGGTATGATGGCTACACCTTC.

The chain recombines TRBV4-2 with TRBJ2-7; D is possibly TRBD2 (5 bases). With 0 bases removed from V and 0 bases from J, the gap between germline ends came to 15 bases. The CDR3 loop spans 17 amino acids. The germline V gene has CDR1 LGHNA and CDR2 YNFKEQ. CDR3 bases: TGTGCCAGCAGCCAAGATTTTTCGGAGGCTCCCTCCTACGAGCAGTACTTC. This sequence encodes CASSQDFSEAPSYEQYF.

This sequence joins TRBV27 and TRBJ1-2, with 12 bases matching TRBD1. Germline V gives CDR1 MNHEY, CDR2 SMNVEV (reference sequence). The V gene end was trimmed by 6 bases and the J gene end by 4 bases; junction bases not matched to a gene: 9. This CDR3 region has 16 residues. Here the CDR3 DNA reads TGTGCCAGCAGATCCTCAGGGACAGGGGGCCCCTATGGCTACACCTTC. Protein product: CASRSSGTGGPYGYTF.

Here the CDR3 DNA reads TGTGCCAGTAGTATAGCGGTCGACACCGGGGAGCTGTTTTTT. This codes for CASSIAVDTGELFF. The chain recombines TRBV19 with TRBJ2-2, with D unclear. The CDR3 covers 14 residues. The ends were cut back, 1 base at V and 3 bases at J, with 6 bases in the middle. CDR1 LNHDA and CDR2 SQIVND come from the germline V gene (reference sequence).

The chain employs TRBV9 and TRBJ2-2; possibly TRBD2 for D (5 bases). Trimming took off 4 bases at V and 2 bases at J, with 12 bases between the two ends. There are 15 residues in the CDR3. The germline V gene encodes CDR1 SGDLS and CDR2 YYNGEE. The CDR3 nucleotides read TGTGCCAGCAGCCCTCGACTATCTAACACCGGGGAGCTGTTTTTT. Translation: CASSPRLSNTGELFF. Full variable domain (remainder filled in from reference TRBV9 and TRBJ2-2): DSGVTQTPKHLITATGQRVTLRCSPRSGDLSVYWYQQSLDQGLQFLIQYYNGEERAKGNILERFSAQQFPDLHSELNLSSLELGDSALYFCASSPRLSNTGELFFGEGSRLTVL.

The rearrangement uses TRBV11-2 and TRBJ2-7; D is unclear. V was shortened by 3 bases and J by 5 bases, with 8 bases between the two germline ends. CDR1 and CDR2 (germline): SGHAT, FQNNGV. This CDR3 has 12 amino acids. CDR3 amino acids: CASSFGDDEQYF. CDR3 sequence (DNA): TGTGCCAGCAGCTTTGGAGACGACGAGCAGTACTTC.

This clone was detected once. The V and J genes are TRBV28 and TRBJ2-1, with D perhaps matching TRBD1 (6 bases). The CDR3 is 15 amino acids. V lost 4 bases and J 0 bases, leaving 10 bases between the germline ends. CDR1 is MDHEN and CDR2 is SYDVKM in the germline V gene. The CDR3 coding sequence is TGTGCCAGCAGTTCACACAGGGCCTCCTACAATGAGCAGTTCTTC. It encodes CASSSHRASYNEQFF.

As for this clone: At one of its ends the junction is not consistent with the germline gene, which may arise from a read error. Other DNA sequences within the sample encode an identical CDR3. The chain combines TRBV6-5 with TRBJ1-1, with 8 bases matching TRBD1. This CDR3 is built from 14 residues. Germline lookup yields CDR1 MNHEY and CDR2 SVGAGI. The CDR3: CASRAGQANTEAFF. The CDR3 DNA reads TGCGCCAGCAGAGCGGGACAGGCGAACACTGAAGCTTTCTTT.

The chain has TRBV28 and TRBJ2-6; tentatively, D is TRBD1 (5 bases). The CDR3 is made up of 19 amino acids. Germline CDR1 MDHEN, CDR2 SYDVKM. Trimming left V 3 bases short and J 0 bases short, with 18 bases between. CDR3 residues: CASSFRVETGHSGANVLTF. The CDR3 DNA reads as TGTGCCAGCAGTTTTCGGGTGGAAACAGGACACTCTGGGGCCAACGTCCTGACTTTC.